The sequence of this T cell receptor (beta chain) was determined in a study of blood T cell repertoires in COVID-19. Assay used: immunoSEQ multiplex PCR; TCRdb lists only in-frame clones, some missing. Among under 95,000 clones, over 75% were seen once, and the ten largest hold 3%. CDR3 length: 13 residues. V gave up 1 base and J gave up 4 bases, with 6 bases separating them. Germline V gene sequence: CDR1 SGHTA, CDR2 FQGNSA. The sequenced material came from peripheral blood. The origin of this receptor is a woman over 75 with COVID-19, enrolled during active disease. The V and J genes are TRBV7-2 and TRBJ2-3; D is unclear. This CDR3 is CASSLGRADTQYF. In nucleotides, the CDR3 is TGTGCCAGCAGCTTAGGCCGCGCAGATACGCAGTATTTT.